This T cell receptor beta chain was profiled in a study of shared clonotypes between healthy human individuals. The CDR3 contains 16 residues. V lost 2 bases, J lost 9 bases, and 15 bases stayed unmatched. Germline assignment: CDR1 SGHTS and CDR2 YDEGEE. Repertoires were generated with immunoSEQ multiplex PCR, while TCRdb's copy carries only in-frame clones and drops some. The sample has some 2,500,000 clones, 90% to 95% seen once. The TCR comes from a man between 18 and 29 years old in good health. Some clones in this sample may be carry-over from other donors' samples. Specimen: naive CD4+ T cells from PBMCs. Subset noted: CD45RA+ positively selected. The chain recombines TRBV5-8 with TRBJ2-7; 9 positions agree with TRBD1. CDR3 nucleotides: TGTGCCAGCAGCTTTGGCCGGGGACAGGGTAGGTTTAGGCAGTACTTC. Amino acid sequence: CASSFGRGQGRFRQYF.